This entry describes one T cell receptor beta chain. What it recognizes is unknown. The data stem from a study of cytomegalovirus exposure and HLA in healthy donors. Study-level findings and limits: In a later analysis, parvovirus B19, influenza, CMV and Epstein-Barr virus appeared linked to several top co-occurrence clusters. Analysis was carried out at a later point, and it linked a missense DCLRE1C variant to TCR beta V- and J-gene trimming.

A multiplex PCR was run with 60 Vbeta primers and 13 Jbeta primers. Methods used by the authors: A later analysis counted 65 million to 80 million unique TCR beta chains, around 10 million shared. Assay used: immunoSEQ multiplex PCR; TCRdb lists only in-frame clones, some missing. The DNA gave D and trimming, while V, J and clone size come from that table. The sample has tens of thousands of clones, around 79% seen once; the top ten hold 3.5% to 4.5%. The CDR3 has 14 amino acids. After removal of 1 base from V and 7 bases from J, the junction contained 6 bases not matched to a gene. Germline values: CDR1 SGHVS, CDR2 FQNEAQ. All the people who gave samples were healthy bone marrow donors.

This clonotype was sampled from a man aged 35-49 years in good health and CMV-seronegative. What was sequenced was PBMCs. This chain connects TRBV7-8 to TRBJ1-2; 7 bases are shared with TRBD1. DNA of the CDR3: TGTGCCAGCAGCTTAGGGGGACAGACCCTTGGCTACACCTTC. Translated, it gives CASSLGGQTLGYTF.